The rows below give T cell receptor beta chains drawn from one sample of a study of T-cell memory formation after mild COVID-19. MiXCR, applied by TCRdb to the 5' RACE reads, yields one record per CDR3 protein. The data contain 250,000 or so distinct CDR3 sequences, roughly 17% of them seen just once; the ten biggest clones take up 23%. The sequenced material came from PBMCs or a T cell subset sorted from them (not recorded which). All receptors derive from a man between 18 and 29 years old who had mild COVID-19 (a few samples of this study predate the infection). Cell type and time point are not known. Each CDR3 is given with its conserved first and last residue. A D gene is named only where the DNA matches it firmly. Size is stated for part of the rows, as once, few or many counts, or as a class when the clone is expanded.

-	TRBV4-2	TRBJ1-5	-	CASRPDTLNSNQPQHF	TGTGCCAGCAGACCAGACACGTTGAATAGCAATCAGCCCCAGCATTTT
-	TRBV20-1	TRBJ1-6	-	CSAQGNNSPLHF	TGCAGTGCGCAGGGCAATAATTCACCCCTCCACTTT
-	TRBV29-1	TRBJ2-1	-	CSVEGTFTSNEQSF	TGCAGCGTTGAAGGTACATTCACTTCAAATGAGCAGTCCTTC
-	TRBV21-1	TRBJ1-1	-	CASSNTGEVRVFGNTEAFF	TGTGCCAGCAGCAACACAGGGGAGGTGCGGGTATTCGGGAACACTGAAGCTTTCTTT
-	TRBV5-1	TRBJ2-1	-	CASSLSAQYNEQFF	TGCGCCAGCAGCTTGTCGGCCCAGTACAATGAGCAGTTCTTC
-	TRBV20-1	TRBJ2-2	-	CSAKGVLTGELFF	TGCAGTGCTAAAGGCGTACTCACCGGGGAGCTGTTTTTT
-	TRBV5-1	TRBJ2-3	TRBD2	CASSLDSGGNADTQYF	TGCGCCAGCAGCTTGGATAGCGGGGGGAATGCAGATACGCAGTATTTT
few	TRBV7-2	TRBJ1-6	-	CASSGRTGSQSPLHF	TGTGCCAGCAGCGGTAGAACAGGGAGCCAATCACCCCTCCACTTT
few	TRBV7-2	TRBJ1-1	TRBD1	CASSSRTGEGEAFF	TGTGCCAGCAGCTCCAGGACAGGGGAGGGTGAAGCTTTCTTT
-	TRBV5-1	TRBJ2-2	-	CASTPAGGTGELFF	TGCGCCAGCACCCCGGCCGGGGGCACCGGGGAGCTGTTTTTT
few	TRBV5-1	TRBJ2-7	TRBD1	CASSDQTGAYEQYF	TGCGCCAGCAGCGACCAGACAGGGGCCTACGAGCAGTACTTC
-	TRBV10-3	TRBJ1-1	-	CAISESEWGLGNTEAFF	TGTGCCATCAGTGAGTCGGAGTGGGGGCTTGGGAACACTGAAGCTTTCTTT
-	TRBV4-3	TRBJ2-5	-	CASSQVRRGQETQYF	TGCGCCAGCAGCCAAGTTCGCCGGGGCCAAGAGACCCAGTACTTC
-	TRBV6-2/TRBV6-3	TRBJ2-2	-	CASSWARTTNTGELFF	TGTGCCAGCAGTTGGGCAAGGACTACAAACACCGGGGAGCTGTTTTTT
-	TRBV5-1	TRBJ1-3	TRBD1	CASSLGLRGPSGNTIYF	TGCGCCAGCAGCTTGGGGCTCAGGGGGCCCTCTGGAAACACCATATATTTT
many	TRBV5-1	TRBJ2-3	-	CASSQGLDRLADTQYF	TGCGCCAGCAGCCAAGGCCTAGATCGTCTCGCAGATACGCAGTATTTT
-	TRBV10-3	TRBJ2-2	-	CAISKDLTGELFF	TGTGCCATCAGCAAGGACCTGACCGGGGAGCTGTTTTTT
few	TRBV6-6	TRBJ2-3	TRBD1	CASSNWGQGPPLLYF	TGTGCCAGCAGTAACTGGGGACAGGGACCCCCGCTCCTGTATTTT
-	TRBV27	TRBJ2-3	TRBD1	CASSAGQGPDTQYF	TGTGCCAGCAGTGCGGGACAGGGACCAGATACGCAGTATTTT
-	TRBV6-2/TRBV6-3	TRBJ1-1	-	CASSTHPYWPTGPPYQKGAFF	TGTGCCAGCAGTACCCACCCTTACTGGCCAACGGGACCGCCATATCAAAAAGGAGCTTTCTTT
-	TRBV29-1	TRBJ2-2	-	CSVDWGAGELFF	TGCAGCGTTGATTGGGGTGCCGGGGAGCTGTTTTTT
-	TRBV7-2	TRBJ2-2	-	CASSLATQAHTGELFF	TGTGCCAGCAGCTTAGCTACTCAGGCCCATACCGGGGAGCTGTTTTTT
many	TRBV20-1	TRBJ2-3	-	CSARGVGGEGLDTQYF	TGCAGTGCTAGAGGGGTCGGGGGAGAAGGTTTAGATACGCAGTATTTT
-	TRBV5-3	TRBJ2-7	-	CARSWRGRHYEQYF	TGTGCCAGAAGCTGGCGGGGACGGCACTACGAGCAGTACTTC
few	TRBV15	TRBJ2-1	-	CATSNHTSSYNEQFF	TGTGCCACCAGCAACCACACGAGCTCCTACAATGAGCAGTTCTTC
few	TRBV12-3/TRBV12-4	TRBJ2-1	-	CASTTQRGDQFF	TGTGCCAGCACCACCCAGAGGGGTGACCAGTTCTTC
few	TRBV20-1	TRBJ1-4	-	CSASSGGEKLFF	TGCAGTGCTAGCTCAGGAGGTGAAAAACTGTTTTTT
many	TRBV6-5	TRBJ1-2	-	CASSYSGLTGGYTF	TGTGCCAGCAGTTACTCCGGCTTAACTGGGGGCTACACCTTC
few	TRBV7-9	TRBJ2-7	-	CASSAGLAGYEQYF	TGTGCCAGCAGCGCAGGGCTAGCTGGATACGAGCAGTACTTC
few	TRBV7-8	TRBJ1-4	-	CASSSTARSNVFF	TGTGCCAGCAGCTCCACAGCAAGATCAAACGTGTTTTTT